This T cell receptor beta chain was recorded in a study of radiotherapy plus CTLA-4 blockade in lung cancer. Overall study: More than 15% of patients responded objectively, and roughly 31% achieved disease control.

The protocol was immunoSEQ multiplex PCR, while the TCRdb copy is restricted to in-frame clones and leaves out a portion. Seen here are roughly 50,000 clones, around 86% observed once, and the top ten hold 2.5% to 3.5%. The CDR3 contains 16 residues. V gave up 4 bases and J gave up 8 bases; unmatched junction bases: 13. CDR1 MGHRA and CDR2 YSYEKL come from the germline V gene. The sample was peripheral blood, taken from a patient treated with radiotherapy plus ipilimumab. The receptor was derived from a human donor with non-small cell lung cancer who had stable disease on radiotherapy plus ipilimumab. The chain recombines TRBV4-1 with TRBJ1-2; 10 positions match TRBD1. The CDR3: CASSRTPGQGRGGYTF. CDR3 in DNA: TGCGCCAGCAGCCGGACCCCGGGACAGGGGAGGGGAGGCTACACCTTC.